The 29 T cell receptor beta chains below were found in one sample sequenced in a study of cytomegalovirus exposure and HLA in healthy donors. Primers for the PCR totalled 60 Vbeta and 13 Jbeta. Repertoires were generated with immunoSEQ multiplex PCR, while TCRdb's copy carries only in-frame clones and drops some. The sample includes around 110,000 clones, about 60% seen only once; the top ten take over 2%. The sequenced sample was PBMCs. The receptors originated from a woman in her thirties in good health and CMV-seronegative.

This clone was found once. The CDR3 DNA reads TGTGCCAGTAGTATAAGCAGGAACTATGGCTACACCTTC. It translates to CASSISRNYGYTF. The chain carries TRBV19 and TRBJ1-2; D call uncertain. Germline V lookup: CDR1 LNHDA, CDR2 SQIVND (reference sequence). The V end was cut by 2 bases, the J end by 2 bases, with 6 bases between. This CDR3 has 13 residues.

The chain employs TRBV28 and TRBJ1-5, with D hard to call. CDR1 MDHEN and CDR2 SYDVKM come from the germline V gene. V was clipped by 7 bases and J by 0 bases, with 7 bases between them. This CDR3 contains 13 residues. This CDR3 is CASTDYSNQPQHF. The CDR3 coding sequence is TGTGCCAGCACGGACTATAGCAATCAGCCCCAGCATTTT.

This clone was seen a handful of times. This chain links TRBV4-3 with TRBJ2-2; D might be TRBD1 (7 bases). The germline CDR1 and CDR2 sequences are LGHNA and YSLEER. The V and J ends lost 3 bases and 0 bases respectively, with 11 bases between them. The CDR3 totals 16 residues. The CDR3 reads CASSQRGQSNTGELFF. DNA for the CDR3: TGCGCCAGCAGCCAGCGGGGACAGTCGAACACCGGGGAGCTGTTTTTT.

J is TRBJ2-2 and V is TRBV2; D unclear. V lost 0 bases and J 7 bases, leaving 12 bases between the germline ends. This CDR3 has 15 residues. CDR1 and CDR2 from the germline V gene are SNHLY and FYNNEI. CDR3 nucleotides: TGTGCCAGCAGTGAAGCTAGGCTAAGAGGCGGGGAGCTGTTTTTT. As protein: CASSEARLRGGELFF. Drawing the rest from reference TRBV2 and TRBJ2-2, the complete variable domain is EPEVTQTPSHQVTQMGQEVILRCVPISNHLYFYWYRQILGQKVEFLVSFYNNEISEKSEIFDDQFSVERPDGSNFTLKIRSTKLEDSAMYFCASSEARLRGGELFFGEGSRLTVL.

This rearrangement joins TRBV29-1 to TRBJ2-5; TRBD1 is a possible D gene (7 bases). The CDR3 consists of 12 residues. V was trimmed by 4 bases and J by 5 bases, leaving 11 bases between them. The V gene's germline CDR1 is SQVTM and CDR2 ANQGSEA. In DNA, the CDR3 is TGCAGCGTTGTGGAGGGGGCTGAGACCCAGTACTTC. Amino acid sequence: CSVVEGAETQYF.

V usage is TRBV9 and J usage is TRBJ2-7, with D perhaps TRBD2 (6 bases). V lost 0 bases, J lost 0 bases, and 13 bases lay in between. This CDR3 has 16 amino acids. Germline-derived CDR1 and CDR2 are SGDLS and YYNGEE. The DNA for the CDR3 is TGTGCCAGCAGCGTAGATGCGGGGCCCTCCTCCTACGAGCAGTACTTC. This encodes CASSVDAGPSSYEQYF.

There are a few counts of this clone. CDR3 residues: CASNGLAGKNTGELFF. In DNA, the CDR3 is TGTGCCAGCAATGGACTAGCGGGAAAGAACACCGGGGAGCTGTTTTTT. The chain joins TRBV11-2 to TRBJ2-2, with TRBD2 matching 12 bases. Germline V CDR1 and CDR2: SGHAT, FQNNGV. This CDR3 has 16 amino acids. After removal of 7 bases from V and 1 base from J, the junction contained 4 bases not matched to a gene.

This chain connects TRBV6-6 to TRBJ1-2; 9 nucleotides line up with TRBD1. This CDR3 comprises 15 residues. J was trimmed by 1 base and V by 2 bases; bases with no gene match: 2. Germline V CDR1 and CDR2: MNHNY, SVGAGI (reference sequence). The CDR3 DNA follows: TGTGCCAGCAGTTACCTGACAGGGGGTAACTATGGCTACACCTTC. Translation gives CASSYLTGGNYGYTF.

This chain links TRBV29-1 with TRBJ2-1; 10 nucleotides align to TRBD2. The CDR3 consists of 13 residues. The V and J ends lost 3 bases and 8 bases, in that order; junction bases with no gene match: 4. Germline V gives CDR1 SQVTM, CDR2 ANQGSEA. The CDR3 protein is CSVDLAGVDEQFF. Written as DNA, the CDR3 is TGCAGCGTTGACCTAGCGGGAGTCGATGAGCAGTTCTTC.

The rearrangement joins TRBV27 to TRBJ2-3, with 9 bases aligning to TRBD2. Germline V gene data show CDR1 as MNHEY and CDR2 as SMNVEV (reference sequence). Trimming took 3 bases from V and 4 from J; bases not matched to a gene: 5. The CDR3 extends over 15 amino acids. Here the CDR3 reads CASSFRSGRSDTQYF. CDR3 DNA: TGTGCCAGCAGTTTTAGGAGCGGGAGGTCAGATACGCAGTATTTT.

This clone was seen a few times. The J gene is TRBJ2-7, the V gene TRBV5-1, with D maybe TRBD1 (6 bases). The CDR3 is made up of 15 amino acids. Looked up from germline, CDR1 is SGHRS and CDR2 is YFSETQ. V was shortened by 4 bases and J by 2 bases, with 16 bases between the two germline ends. CDR3 residues: CASSVDSSPPYEQYF. As DNA, the CDR3 is TGCGCCAGCAGCGTGGACAGTTCCCCCCCCTACGAGCAGTACTTC.

The V and J genes are TRBV6-1 and TRBJ1-6; the match to TRBD1 covers 7 bases. V was clipped by 4 bases and J by 8 bases; unmatched bases: 8. The CDR3 extends over 15 amino acids. The germline V gene has CDR1 MNHNS and CDR2 SASEGT. Here the CDR3 DNA reads TGTGCCAGCAGTGTTGACAGGGATAGGGATTCACCCCTCCACTTT. Translating gives CASSVDRDRDSPLHF.

J is TRBJ2-5 and V is TRBV30, with D unresolved. CDR3 length: 15 amino acids. V lost 3 bases and J 4 bases, leaving 18 bases between the germline ends. Germline CDR1 GTSNPN, CDR2 SVGIG (reference sequence). In DNA, the CDR3 is TGTGCCTGGAGCACCGACGGGTTAAAAATAGAGACCCAGTACTTC. The encoded protein is CAWSTDGLKIETQYF.

Details on this clone: An end of the junction does not agree with germline; a read error may underlie this. Additional DNA sequences in this sample encode the identical CDR3. V gene TRBV5-1 combines with J gene TRBJ2-7; 9 nucleotides align to TRBD2. Germline V CDR1 and CDR2: SGHRS, YFSETQ. This CDR3 is 15 amino acids long. CDR3 loop: CASSLPGLARDEQYF. For the CDR3, the DNA is TGTGCCAGCAGCTTGCCAGGACTAGCGAGAGACGAGCAGTACTTC.

The CDR3 loop is CASSPDRGYSPLHF. The CDR3 DNA reads TGTGCCAGCAGCCCCGACAGGGGTTATTCACCCCTCCACTTT. The V and J genes are TRBV5-4 and TRBJ1-6; TRBD1 aligns across 8 bases. This CDR3 is built from 14 residues. V trimming: 4 bases; J trimming: 8 bases; junction bases outside the gene matches: 5. Germline-derived CDR1 and CDR2 are SGHNT and YYREEE (reference sequence). The variable domain in full, completed from reference TRBV5-4 and TRBJ1-6, reads ETGVTQSPTHLIKTRGQQVTLRCSSQSGHNTVSWYQQALGQGPQFIFQYYREEENGRGNFPPRFSGLQFPNYSSELNVNALELDDSALYLCASSPDRGYSPLHFGNGTRLTVT.

The V and J genes are TRBV5-1 and TRBJ2-3; 7 bases match TRBD2. CDR3 length: 17 amino acids. The germline CDR1 and CDR2 sequences are SGHRS and YFSETQ. V dropped 4 bases and J dropped 3; count of bases not matched to a gene: 14. CDR3 DNA: TGCGCCAGCAGCCAGAATATGGCGGGAGAACTGACAGATACGCAGTATTTT. Encoded protein: CASSQNMAGELTDTQYF.

The genes are TRBV7-2 and TRBJ1-2; perhaps TRBD1 as D (6 bases). The V end was cut by 10 bases, the J end by 1 base, with 10 bases between. This CDR3 has 12 residues. The V gene's germline CDR1 is SGHTA and CDR2 FQGNSA. CDR3 amino acids: CAILGGNYGYTF. The CDR3, as DNA: TGTGCCATTCTAGGGGGTAACTATGGCTACACCTTC. Together with reference TRBV7-2 and TRBJ1-2, the CDR3 gives the full variable domain: GAGVSQSPSNKVTEKGKDVELRCDPISGHTALYWYRQSLGQGLEFLIYFQGNSAPDKSGLPSDRFSAERTGGSVSTLTIQRTQQEDSAVYLCAILGGNYGYTFGSGTRLTVV.

The V and J genes are TRBV20-1 and TRBJ1-1; TRBD1 matches 7 bases. In germline, CDR1 is DFQATT, CDR2 SNEGSKA (reference sequence). J gave up 7 bases and V 1 base, and 0 bases lay outside the gene matches. The CDR3 spans 11 residues. The CDR3 DNA reads TGCAGTGCTAGAGCAGGGGGTGAAGCTTTCTTT. This codes for CSARAGGEAFF.

This clone was seen only a few times. The gene calls are TRBV14 and TRBJ2-1; 11 bases line up with TRBD1. This CDR3 is built from 16 residues. V lost 4 bases and J lost 4; bases outside the gene matches: 6. Per germline, CDR1 SGHDN and CDR2 FVKESK. CDR3 amino acids: CASSRPGTGGYNEQFF. The CDR3 nucleotides read TGTGCCAGCAGCCGCCCCGGGACAGGGGGTTACAATGAGCAGTTCTTC.

Note on this clone: A read error may account for a junction end that differs from germline. The chain combines TRBV28 with TRBJ1-3; D not resolved. Germline V gene sequence: CDR1 MDHEN, CDR2 SYDVKM. The CDR3 extends over 13 amino acids. CDR3 loop: CASSWASRNTIYF. The CDR3 DNA sequence: TGTGCCAGCAGTTGGGCCTCTAGAAACACCATATATTTT.

The rearrangement links TRBV6-5 to TRBJ1-1; no reliable D call. V lost 7 bases, J lost 1 base, and 7 bases lay in between. Germline CDR1 and CDR2: MNHEY and SVGAGI. The CDR3 runs to 12 residues. The CDR3 region is CASTRQNTEAFF. The CDR3 coding sequence is TGTGCCAGCACCCGACAGAACACTGAAGCTTTCTTT.

The rearrangement joins TRBV5-1 to TRBJ1-1, with 7 bases identical to TRBD1. This CDR3 comprises 15 residues. From germline, CDR1 is SGHRS and CDR2 YFSETQ. V lost 0 bases to trimming and J lost 4 bases; unmatched junction nucleotides: 6. The chain's CDR3 is CASSLGDRDGTEAFF. In DNA, the CDR3 is TGCGCCAGCAGCTTGGGAGACAGGGACGGCACTGAAGCTTTCTTT. The full variable domain, its missing parts supplied by reference TRBV5-1 and TRBJ1-1, is KAGVTQTPRYLIKTRGQQVTLSCSPISGHRSVSWYQQTPGQGLQFLFEYFSETQRNKGNFPGRFSGRQFSNSRSEMNVSTLELGDSALYLCASSLGDRDGTEAFFGQGTRLTVV.

The chain uses TRBV5-1 and TRBJ2-1, with a possible D match to TRBD2 (6 bases). The CDR3 is 13 amino acids. V dropped 10 bases and J dropped 4 bases, with 15 bases sitting between them. Germline lookup yields CDR1 SGHRS and CDR2 YFSETQ. As DNA, the CDR3 is TGCGCCGGCCGGGAGAACGAATACAATGAGCAGTTCTTC. This sequence encodes CAGRENEYNEQFF.

The CDR3 loop reads CASSVGTSGRVGEQFF. CDR3 DNA sequence: TGTGCCAGCAGCGTAGGGACTAGCGGGAGGGTAGGTGAGCAGTTCTTC. V and J are TRBV9 and TRBJ2-1, with 15 positions matching TRBD2. V gave up 0 bases and J gave up 9 bases; unmatched junction bases: 4. CDR3 length: 16 residues. CDR1 SGDLS and CDR2 YYNGEE come from the germline V gene.

The rearrangement uses TRBV6-6 and TRBJ2-7; D is perhaps TRBD1 (5 bases). The CDR3 totals 12 residues. Germline lookup yields CDR1 MNHNY and CDR2 SVGAGI (reference sequence). V lost 0 bases, J lost 5 bases, and 5 bases lay in between. The CDR3 DNA is TGTGCCAGCAGTTACTCGACAGACGAGCAGTACTTC. Protein sequence: CASSYSTDEQYF.

The V gene is TRBV19, the J gene TRBJ1-1; D gene ambiguous. Germline lookup yields CDR1 LNHDA and CDR2 SQIVND (reference sequence). V was cut by 5 bases and J by 1 base, with 5 bases left in between. The CDR3 covers 12 residues. In DNA form, the CDR3 reads TGTGCCAGTAGTCATAGGAACACTGAAGCTTTCTTT. Encoded protein: CASSHRNTEAFF.

The rearrangement uses TRBV5-1 and TRBJ1-4, with 7 bases matching TRBD1. CDR3 length: 17 residues. Germline loops: CDR1 SGHRS, CDR2 YFSETQ. The ends lost 5 bases at V and 6 bases at J; junction bases unmatched: 16. CDR3 in DNA: TGCGCCAGCAGACCCTATGGCCCGGGACAGAGAGATGAAAAACTGTTTTTT. Amino acid sequence: CASRPYGPGQRDEKLFF. Full variable domain (outside the CDR3, taken from reference TRBV5-1 and TRBJ1-4): KAGVTQTPRYLIKTRGQQVTLSCSPISGHRSVSWYQQTPGQGLQFLFEYFSETQRNKGNFPGRFSGRQFSNSRSEMNVSTLELGDSALYLCASRPYGPGQRDEKLFFGSGTQLSVL.

The rearrangement uses TRBV11-2 and TRBJ1-5, with unresolved D. The CDR3 is made up of 14 amino acids. Germline V CDR1 and CDR2: SGHAT, FQNNGV. The V and J ends lost 0 bases and 5 bases respectively, with 8 bases between them. The CDR3 sequence is CASSLDPGYQPQHF. CDR3 nucleotides: TGTGCCAGCAGCTTAGATCCGGGGTATCAGCCCCAGCATTTT. The complete variable domain, with remaining parts taken from reference TRBV11-2 and TRBJ1-5, reads EAGVAQSPRYKIIEKRQSVAFWCNPISGHATLYWYQQILGQGPKLLIQFQNNGVVDDSQLPKDRFSAERLKGVDSTLKIQPAKLEDSAVYLCASSLDPGYQPQHFGDGTRLSIL.

The chain is built from TRBV5-1 and TRBJ2-6; 11 nucleotides match TRBD2. This CDR3 has 20 residues. V trimming: 3 bases; J trimming: 0 bases; junction bases outside the gene matches: 11. Germline V CDR1 and CDR2: SGHRS, YFSETQ. CDR3 coding DNA: TGCGCCAGCAGCTACTCCCCCGGGACTAGCGGTAGCTCTGGGGCCAACGTCCTGACTTTC. As protein: CASSYSPGTSGSSGANVLTF.